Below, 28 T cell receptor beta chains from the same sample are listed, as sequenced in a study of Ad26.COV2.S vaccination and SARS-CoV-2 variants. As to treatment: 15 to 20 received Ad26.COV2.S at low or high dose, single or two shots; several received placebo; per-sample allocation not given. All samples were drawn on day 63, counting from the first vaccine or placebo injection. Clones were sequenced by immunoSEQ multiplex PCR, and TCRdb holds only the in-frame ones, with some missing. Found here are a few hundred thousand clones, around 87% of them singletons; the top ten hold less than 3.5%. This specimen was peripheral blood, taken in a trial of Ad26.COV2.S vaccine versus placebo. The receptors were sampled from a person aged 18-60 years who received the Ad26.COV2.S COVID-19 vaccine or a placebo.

CDR3 sequence reads: CASSPLWDGSYNEQFF. The DNA of the CDR3 is TGTGCCAGCTCACCCTTGTGGGACGGATCCTACAATGAGCAGTTCTTC. The V and J genes are TRBV18 and TRBJ2-1, with D possibly being TRBD1 or TRBD2 (5 bases each). Trimming removed 3 bases from V and 1 base from J, with 13 bases in between. The CDR3 is made up of 16 amino acids. CDR1 is KGHSH, CDR2 LQKENI, per germline. The variable domain in full, with the rest retrieved from reference TRBV18 and TRBJ2-1, is NAGVMQNPRHLVRRRGQEARLRCSPMKGHSHVYWYRQLPEEGLKFMVYLQKENIIDESGMPKERFSAEFPKEGPSILRIQQVVRGDSAAYFCASSPLWDGSYNEQFFGPGTRLTVL.

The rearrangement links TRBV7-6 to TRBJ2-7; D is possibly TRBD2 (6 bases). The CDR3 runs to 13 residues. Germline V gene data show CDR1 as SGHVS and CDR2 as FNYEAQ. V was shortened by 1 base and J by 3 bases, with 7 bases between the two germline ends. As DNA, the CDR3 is TGTGCCAGCAGCTTAGAGGGAGGCTACGAGCAGTACTTC. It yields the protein CASSLEGGYEQYF.

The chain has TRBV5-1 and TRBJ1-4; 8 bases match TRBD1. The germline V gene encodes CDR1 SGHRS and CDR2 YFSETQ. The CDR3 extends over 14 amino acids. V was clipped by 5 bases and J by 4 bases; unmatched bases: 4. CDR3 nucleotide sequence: TGCGCCAGCAGGAAAGGACAGGGTAATGAAAAACTGTTTTTT. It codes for CASRKGQGNEKLFF. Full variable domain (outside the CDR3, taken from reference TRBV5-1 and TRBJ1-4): KAGVTQTPRYLIKTRGQQVTLSCSPISGHRSVSWYQQTPGQGLQFLFEYFSETQRNKGNFPGRFSGRQFSNSRSEMNVSTLELGDSALYLCASRKGQGNEKLFFGSGTQLSVL.

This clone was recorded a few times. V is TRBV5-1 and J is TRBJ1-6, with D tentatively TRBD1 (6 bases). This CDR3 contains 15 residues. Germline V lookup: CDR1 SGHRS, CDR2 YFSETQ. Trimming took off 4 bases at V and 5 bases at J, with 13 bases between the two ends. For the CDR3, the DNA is TGCGCCAGCAGCATTACAGGGTTCAATAATTCACCCCTCCACTTT. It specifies CASSITGFNNSPLHF. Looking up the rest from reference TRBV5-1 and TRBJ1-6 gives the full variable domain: KAGVTQTPRYLIKTRGQQVTLSCSPISGHRSVSWYQQTPGQGLQFLFEYFSETQRNKGNFPGRFSGRQFSNSRSEMNVSTLELGDSALYLCASSITGFNNSPLHFGNGTRLTVT.

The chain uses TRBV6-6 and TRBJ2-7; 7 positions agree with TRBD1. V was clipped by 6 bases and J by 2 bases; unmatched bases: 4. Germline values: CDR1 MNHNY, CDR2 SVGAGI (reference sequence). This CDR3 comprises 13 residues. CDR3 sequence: CASRMDRTYEQYF. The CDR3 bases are TGTGCCAGCAGGATGGACAGGACCTACGAGCAGTACTTC.

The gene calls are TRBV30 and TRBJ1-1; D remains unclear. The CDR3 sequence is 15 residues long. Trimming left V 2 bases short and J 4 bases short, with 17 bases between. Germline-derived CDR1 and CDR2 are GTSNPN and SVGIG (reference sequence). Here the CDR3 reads CAWSQPGARGTEAFF. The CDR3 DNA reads TGTGCCTGGAGTCAGCCGGGAGCGCGGGGCACTGAAGCTTTCTTT.

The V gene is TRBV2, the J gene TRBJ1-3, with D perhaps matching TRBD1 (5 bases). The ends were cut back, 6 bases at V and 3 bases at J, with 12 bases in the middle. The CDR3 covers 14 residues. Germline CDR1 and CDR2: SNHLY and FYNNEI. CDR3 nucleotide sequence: TGTGCCAGCAGAGGGGCGAACTTTGGAAACACCATATATTTT. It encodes CASRGANFGNTIYF.

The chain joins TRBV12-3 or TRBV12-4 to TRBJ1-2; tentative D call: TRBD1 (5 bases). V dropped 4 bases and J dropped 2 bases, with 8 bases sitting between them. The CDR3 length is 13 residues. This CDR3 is CASSSTENYGYTF. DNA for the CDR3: TGTGCCAGCAGTTCGACAGAAAACTATGGCTACACCTTC.

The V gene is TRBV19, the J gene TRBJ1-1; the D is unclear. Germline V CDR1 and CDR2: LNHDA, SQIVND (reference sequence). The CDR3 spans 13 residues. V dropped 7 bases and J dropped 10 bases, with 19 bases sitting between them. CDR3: CASNHRADFGAFF. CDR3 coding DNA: TGTGCCAGTAACCATCGGGCGGATTTTGGAGCTTTCTTT.

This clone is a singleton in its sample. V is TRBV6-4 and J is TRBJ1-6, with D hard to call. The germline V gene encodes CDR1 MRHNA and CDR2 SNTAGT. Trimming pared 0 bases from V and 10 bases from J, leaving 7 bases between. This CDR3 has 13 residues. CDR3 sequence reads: CASSDSPLSPLHF. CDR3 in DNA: TGTGCCAGCAGTGACTCCCCCTTGTCACCCCTCCACTTT.

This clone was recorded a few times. The CDR3 protein is CAWRDKFGREAFF. The DNA of the CDR3 is TGTGCCTGGAGGGACAAATTTGGCCGTGAAGCTTTCTTT. The chain carries TRBV30 and TRBJ1-1, with D maybe TRBD1 (5 bases). The CDR3 is 13 amino acids. Germline assignment: CDR1 GTSNPN and CDR2 SVGIG (reference sequence). Trimming removed 3 bases at V and 7 bases at J, with 15 bases between.

The CDR3 nucleotides read TGTGCCAGCAGCCCGACTTCTGGGGCCAACGTCCTGACTTTC. This encodes CASSPTSGANVLTF. The J gene is TRBJ2-6, the V gene TRBV7-9; D not certain. Germline V gene data show CDR1 as SEHNR and CDR2 as FQNEAQ (reference sequence). This CDR3 has 14 residues. The V end was cut by 5 bases, the J end by 1 base, with 6 bases between.

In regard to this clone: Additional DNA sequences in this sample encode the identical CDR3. This CDR3 reads CATSRANYGYTF. CDR3 nucleotides: TGTGCCACCAGCAGAGCAAACTATGGCTACACCTTC. This sequence joins TRBV15 and TRBJ1-2; no reliable D call. The germline V gene encodes CDR1 LNHNV and CDR2 YYDKDF (reference sequence). The CDR3 loop spans 12 amino acids. Trimming stripped 1 base from V and 2 bases from J, with 2 bases between.

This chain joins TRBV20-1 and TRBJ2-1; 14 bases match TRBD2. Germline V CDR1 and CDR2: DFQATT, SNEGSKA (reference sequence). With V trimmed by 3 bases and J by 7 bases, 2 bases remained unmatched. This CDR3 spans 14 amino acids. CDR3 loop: CSASGLAGGNEQFF. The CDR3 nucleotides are TGCAGTGCTAGTGGACTAGCGGGGGGAAATGAGCAGTTCTTC.

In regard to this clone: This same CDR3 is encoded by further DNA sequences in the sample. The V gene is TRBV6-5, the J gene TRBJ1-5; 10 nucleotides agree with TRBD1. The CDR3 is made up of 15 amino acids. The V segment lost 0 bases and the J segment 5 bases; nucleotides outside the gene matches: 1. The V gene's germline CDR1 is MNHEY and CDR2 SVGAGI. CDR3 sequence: CASSYSGTGDQPQHF. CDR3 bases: TGTGCCAGCAGTTACTCTGGGACAGGGGATCAGCCCCAGCATTTT.

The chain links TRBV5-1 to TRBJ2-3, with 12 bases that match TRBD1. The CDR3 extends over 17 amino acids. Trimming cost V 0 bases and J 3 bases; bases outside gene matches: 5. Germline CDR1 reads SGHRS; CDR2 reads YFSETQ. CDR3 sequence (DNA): TGCGCCAGCAGCTTGGGCCCGGGACAGGGGGCAACAGATACGCAGTATTTT. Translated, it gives CASSLGPGQGATDTQYF.

CDR3 loop: CASSFQGVGKNIQYF. In DNA form, the CDR3 reads TGCGCCAGCAGCTTTCAGGGGGTTGGCAAAAACATTCAGTACTTC. The genes are TRBV5-1 and TRBJ2-4, with 7 bases aligning to TRBD1. Trimming cost V 2 bases and J 3 bases; bases outside gene matches: 5. In germline, CDR1 is SGHRS, CDR2 YFSETQ. The length of the CDR3 is 15 residues.

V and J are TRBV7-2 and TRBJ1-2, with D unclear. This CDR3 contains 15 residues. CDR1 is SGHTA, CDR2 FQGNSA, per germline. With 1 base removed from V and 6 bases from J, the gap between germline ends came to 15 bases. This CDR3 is CASSLEAGPLHGYTF. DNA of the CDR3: TGTGCCAGCAGCTTAGAGGCGGGCCCCCTCCATGGCTACACCTTC.

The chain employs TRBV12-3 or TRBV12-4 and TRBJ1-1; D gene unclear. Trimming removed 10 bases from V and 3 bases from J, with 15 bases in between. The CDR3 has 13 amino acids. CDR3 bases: TGTGCCACAGGTTCGACGGCCTACACTGAAGCTTTCTTT. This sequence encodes CATGSTAYTEAFF.

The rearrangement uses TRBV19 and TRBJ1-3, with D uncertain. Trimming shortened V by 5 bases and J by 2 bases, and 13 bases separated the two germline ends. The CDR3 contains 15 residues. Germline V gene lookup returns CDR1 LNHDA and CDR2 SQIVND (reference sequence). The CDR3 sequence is CASSFPNGAGNTIYF. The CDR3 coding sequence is TGTGCCAGTAGTTTCCCCAACGGGGCTGGAAACACCATATATTTT.

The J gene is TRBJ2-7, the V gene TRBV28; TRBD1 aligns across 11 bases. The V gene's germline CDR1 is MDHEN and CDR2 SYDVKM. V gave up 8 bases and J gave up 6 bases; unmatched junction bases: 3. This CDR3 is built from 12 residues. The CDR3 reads CASRTGGTEQYF. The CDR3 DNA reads TGTGCCAGCCGGACAGGGGGCACCGAGCAGTACTTC.

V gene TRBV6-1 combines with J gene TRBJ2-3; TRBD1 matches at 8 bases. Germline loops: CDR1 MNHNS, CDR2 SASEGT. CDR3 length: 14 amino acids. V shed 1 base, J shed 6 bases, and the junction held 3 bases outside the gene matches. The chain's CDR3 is CASSEDRGMDTQYF. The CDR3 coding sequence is TGTGCCAGCAGTGAAGACAGGGGGATGGATACGCAGTATTTT.

The CDR3 DNA sequence: TGTGCCAGCAGCCCGGGGGGGAGACGCACAGATACGCAGTATTTT. Protein sequence: CASSPGGRRTDTQYF. The V call is TRBV7-6, the J call TRBJ2-3, with 8 bases aligning to TRBD2. V was clipped by 5 bases and J by 1 base; unmatched bases: 5. Germline V CDR1 and CDR2: SGHVS, FNYEAQ. CDR3 size: 15 residues.

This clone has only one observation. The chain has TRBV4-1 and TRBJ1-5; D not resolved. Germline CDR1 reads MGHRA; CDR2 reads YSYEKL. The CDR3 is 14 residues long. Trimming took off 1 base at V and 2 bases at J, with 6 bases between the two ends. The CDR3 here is CASSQVGGNQPQHF. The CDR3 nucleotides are TGCGCCAGCAGCCAAGTGGGCGGCAATCAGCCCCAGCATTTT.

CDR3 nucleotide sequence: TGTGCCAGCAGTTCCCTGGGCCGGCGGAATAATGAAAAACTGTTTTTT. Translating gives CASSSLGRRNNEKLFF. This sequence joins TRBV27 and TRBJ1-4; D is unresolved. Per the germline V gene, CDR1 is MNHEY and CDR2 is SMNVEV (reference sequence). The CDR3 consists of 16 residues. Trimming pared 4 bases from V and 4 bases from J, leaving 16 bases between.

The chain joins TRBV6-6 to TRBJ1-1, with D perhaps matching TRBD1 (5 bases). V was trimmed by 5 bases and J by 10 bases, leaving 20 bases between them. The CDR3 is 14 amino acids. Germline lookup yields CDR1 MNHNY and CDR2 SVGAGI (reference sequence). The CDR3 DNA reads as TGTGCCAGCAGTCAAAATACAGGAGTGGATCGAGCTTTCTTT. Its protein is CASSQNTGVDRAFF.

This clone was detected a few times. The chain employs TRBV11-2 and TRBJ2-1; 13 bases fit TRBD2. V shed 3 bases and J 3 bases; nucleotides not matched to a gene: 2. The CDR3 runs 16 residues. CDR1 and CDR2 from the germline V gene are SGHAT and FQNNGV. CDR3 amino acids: CASSFGTSGNYNEQFF. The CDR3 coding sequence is TGTGCCAGCAGCTTCGGGACTAGCGGGAACTACAATGAGCAGTTCTTC.

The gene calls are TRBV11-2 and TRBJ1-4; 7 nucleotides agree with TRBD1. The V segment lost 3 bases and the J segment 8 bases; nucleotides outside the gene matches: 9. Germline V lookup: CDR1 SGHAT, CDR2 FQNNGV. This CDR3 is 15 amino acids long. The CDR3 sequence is CASSFDRVVGEKLFF. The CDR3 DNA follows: TGTGCCAGCAGCTTCGACAGGGTGGTAGGGGAAAAACTGTTTTTT.